This TCR beta chain was captured in a study of regulatory T cells in long-lasting Graves disease. Time point denoted: newly diagnosed GD, antithyroid drugs for less than 3 months. The TCR library used RNA extracted from PBMCs. Investigators prepared the TCR beta libraries by applying iRepertoire HTBI primers and Arm-PCR of CDR3 regions. Each CDR3 protein is one row after TCRdb ran MiXCR on the multiplex PCR reads. This sample has about 560,000 distinct CDR3 sequences, with 15% to 20% found just once. V was clipped by 1 base and J by 7 bases; unmatched bases: 9. Germline CDR1 reads GTSNPN; CDR2 reads SVGIG (reference sequence). CDR3 length: 16 residues. In addition, the sample was reused for a study of T cells in Graves' hyperthyroidism and ophthalmopathy.

This chain links TRBV30 with TRBJ2-1, with 11 bases matching TRBD2. The clonotype comes from a man aged 18-30 years with Graves disease. Sample: peripheral blood mononuclear cells (PBMCs), taken at new diagnosis, from a patient treated with antithyroid drugs. The CDR3 nucleotides are TGTGCCTGGAGTGCGAAAGTAGCGGGGGGGTTAAATGAGCAGTTCTTC. It yields the protein CAWSAKVAGGLNEQFF.